Shown below are 15 T cell receptor beta chains from a single sample sequenced in a study of blood T cell repertoires in COVID-19. Using immunoSEQ multiplex PCR, the repertoire was profiled, and TCRdb retains in-frame clones only, with some absent. The sample consists of 150,000 to 200,000 clones, roughly 90% of them appearing once. The sample comprised peripheral blood. The receptors were sampled from a man aged 55 to 70 with active or convalescent COVID-19.

This clone was counted between two and nine times. The V gene is TRBV2, the J gene TRBJ2-7; D gene unclear. The V gene lost 3 bases and the J gene lost 1 base, with 4 bases spanning the gap. CDR1 is SNHLY, CDR2 FYNNEI, per germline. The CDR3 has 12 residues. For the CDR3, the DNA is TGTGCCAGCAGTGACGGGTCCTACGAGCAGTACTTC. Translated, it gives CASSDGSYEQYF.

V gene TRBV28 combines with J gene TRBJ2-5; TRBD1 aligns across 7 bases. Germline assignment: CDR1 MDHEN and CDR2 SYDVKM. This CDR3 has 14 amino acids. The J segment lost 2 bases and the V segment lost 7 bases, leaving 7 bases of the junction unmatched. This CDR3 reads CASTLPGQQETQYF. The CDR3 DNA sequence: TGTGCCAGCACCCTCCCGGGACAGCAAGAGACCCAGTACTTC. The variable domain in full, with the rest retrieved from reference TRBV28 and TRBJ2-5, is DVKVTQSSRYLVKRTGEKVFLECVQDMDHENMFWYRQDPGLGLRLIYFSYDVKMKEKGDIPEGYSVSREKKERFSLILESASTNQTSMYLCASTLPGQQETQYFGPGTRLLVL.

The chain links TRBV3-1 (or the pseudogene TRBV3-2) to TRBJ2-2; possibly TRBD2 for D (6 bases). Germline CDR1 LGHDT, CDR2 YNNKEL (reference sequence). Trimming left V 0 bases short and J 2 bases short, with 13 bases between. This CDR3 contains 17 residues. In DNA form, the CDR3 reads TGTGCCAGCAGCCAAGATCGGCGGGGAAAAAACACCGGGGAGCTGTTTTTT. It is translated as CASSQDRRGKNTGELFF.

CDR3 protein: CASSETGSEDNEQFF. CDR3 nucleotide sequence: TGTGCCAGCAGCGAAACAGGGAGTGAGGACAATGAGCAGTTCTTC. The V call is TRBV7-9, the J call TRBJ2-1; possible D gene TRBD1, 6 bases. Trimming removed 5 bases at V and 5 bases at J, with 16 bases between. CDR1 is SEHNR, CDR2 FQNEAQ, per germline (reference sequence). The CDR3 sequence is 15 residues long.

The J gene is TRBJ1-2, the V gene TRBV28, with D hard to call. The ends were cut back, 2 bases at V and 8 bases at J, with 12 bases in the middle. Germline CDR1 MDHEN, CDR2 SYDVKM. The CDR3 length is 13 residues. CDR3 sequence reads: CASSLGQVDGYTF. In nucleotides, the CDR3 is TGTGCCAGCAGTTTAGGGCAGGTTGACGGCTACACCTTC.

The rearrangement joins TRBV19 to TRBJ1-3; D remains ambiguous. V lost 4 bases and J lost 0, with 10 bases in between. Germline V gene data show CDR1 as LNHDA and CDR2 as SQIVND (reference sequence). CDR3 size: 15 residues. CDR3 loop: CASSRRGYSGNTIYF. The DNA of the CDR3 is TGTGCCAGTAGTAGGCGGGGTTACTCTGGAAACACCATATATTTT. Supplemented by reference TRBV19 and TRBJ1-3, the full variable domain reads DGGITQSPKYLFRKEGQNVTLSCEQNLNHDAMYWYRQDPGQGLRLIYYSQIVNDFQKGDIAEGYSVSREKKESFPLTVTSAQKNPTAFYLCASSRRGYSGNTIYFGEGSWLTVV.

The gene calls are TRBV10-3 and TRBJ2-2, with TRBD2 identical over 7 bases. This CDR3 spans 17 amino acids. J lost 2 bases, V lost 4 bases, and 10 bases had no gene match. Germline values: CDR1 ENHRY, CDR2 SYGVKD. The CDR3 coding sequence is TGTGCCATCAGTGTAACTGCGGGAGAGGTCAACACCGGGGAGCTGTTTTTT. Translation gives CAISVTAGEVNTGELFF.

The chain has TRBV6-5 and TRBJ1-4; TRBD1 matches 9 bases. CDR3 length: 13 amino acids. Germline V lookup: CDR1 MNHEY, CDR2 SVGAGI. Trimming removed 5 bases from V and 13 bases from J; junction bases left unmatched: 8. The CDR3 DNA sequence: TGTGCCAGCAGTCCTTCTGGACAGGGGAGACTGTTTTTT. Translated, it gives CASSPSGQGRLFF.

The V call is TRBV4-2, the J call TRBJ1-1; 7 bases match TRBD1. V was pared by 3 bases and J by 6 bases, with 4 bases of the junction left unmatched. The CDR3 extends over 13 amino acids. CDR1 is LGHNA and CDR2 is YNFKEQ in the germline V gene. The CDR3 region is CASSHLDRAEAFF. CDR3 DNA: TGTGCCAGCAGCCACCTCGACAGGGCTGAAGCTTTCTTT.

The chain employs TRBV19 and TRBJ2-7, with D unclear. This CDR3 has 16 residues. Trimming removed 5 bases from V and 0 bases from J, with 17 bases in between. Per germline, CDR1 LNHDA and CDR2 SQIVND (reference sequence). CDR3 coding DNA: TGTGCCAGTAGTTCCCGACTCGGCGCAAGCTCCTACGAGCAGTACTTC. Protein sequence: CASSSRLGASSYEQYF.

The rearrangement joins TRBV12-3 or TRBV12-4 to TRBJ2-7; D remains ambiguous. The V end was cut by 6 bases, the J end by 4 bases, with 10 bases between. The CDR3 has 12 amino acids. This chain's CDR3 is CASSHGVYEQYF. CDR3 nucleotides: TGTGCCAGCAGCCACGGAGTATACGAGCAGTACTTC.

Only one count was recorded for this clone. The CDR3 DNA sequence: TGTGCCACCACCCCGACTAGCGGATACTACAATGAGCAGTTCTTC. It codes for CATTPTSGYYNEQFF. The J gene is TRBJ2-1, the V gene TRBV27, with 9 nucleotides matching TRBD2. The CDR3 is 15 residues long. V lost 10 bases to trimming and J lost 3 bases; unmatched junction nucleotides: 10. Germline CDR1 MNHEY, CDR2 SMNVEV (reference sequence).

This clone was seen only a few times. Other DNA sequences of this sample code for an identical CDR3. The chain employs TRBV3-1 (or the pseudogene TRBV3-2) and TRBJ2-2; D not certain. V lost 5 bases and J 2 bases, leaving 3 bases between the germline ends. Germline lookup yields CDR1 LGHDT and CDR2 YNNKEL (reference sequence). The CDR3 extends over 12 amino acids. The CDR3 region is CASSLNTGELFF. The CDR3 coding sequence is TGTGCCAGCAGCTTAAACACCGGGGAGCTGTTTTTT.

The CDR3 reads CASSVAGAGSEQFF. The CDR3 nucleotides are TGCGCCAGCAGTGTAGCGGGAGCTGGGAGTGAGCAGTTCTTC. The chain links TRBV10-1 to TRBJ2-1; TRBD2 matches 9 bases. The V segment lost 4 bases and the J segment 9 bases; nucleotides outside the gene matches: 7. This CDR3 region has 14 residues. CDR1 is WNHNN, CDR2 SYGVQD, per germline (reference sequence).

The rearrangement links TRBV7-8 to TRBJ2-2; 8 positions agree with TRBD1. The ends lost 0 bases at V and 4 bases at J; junction bases unmatched: 4. Germline V CDR1 and CDR2: SGHVS, FQNEAQ. The CDR3 consists of 16 residues. The CDR3 nucleotides are TGTGCCAGCAGCTTAGCGGGCAGGGGGCGCACCGGGGAGCTGTTTTTT. Translating it yields CASSLAGRGRTGELFF.